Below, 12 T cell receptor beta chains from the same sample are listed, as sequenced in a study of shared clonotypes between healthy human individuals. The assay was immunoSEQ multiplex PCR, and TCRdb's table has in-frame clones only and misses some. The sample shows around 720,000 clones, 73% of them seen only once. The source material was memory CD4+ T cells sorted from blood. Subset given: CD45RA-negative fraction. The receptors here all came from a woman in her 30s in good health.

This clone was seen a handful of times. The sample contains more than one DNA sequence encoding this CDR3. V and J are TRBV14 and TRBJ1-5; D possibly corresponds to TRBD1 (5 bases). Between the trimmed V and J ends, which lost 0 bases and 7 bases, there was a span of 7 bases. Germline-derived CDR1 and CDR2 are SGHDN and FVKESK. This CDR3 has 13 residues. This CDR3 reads CASSQDRGQPQHF. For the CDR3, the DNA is TGTGCCAGCAGCCAAGATAGGGGCCAGCCCCAGCATTTT.

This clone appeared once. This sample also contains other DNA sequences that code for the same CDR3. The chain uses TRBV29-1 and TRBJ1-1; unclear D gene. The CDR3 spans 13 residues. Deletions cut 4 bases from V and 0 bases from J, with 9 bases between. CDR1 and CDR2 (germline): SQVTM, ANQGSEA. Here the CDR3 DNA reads TGCAGCGTTGTTCGGACGGTGAACACTGAAGCTTTCTTT. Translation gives CSVVRTVNTEAFF.

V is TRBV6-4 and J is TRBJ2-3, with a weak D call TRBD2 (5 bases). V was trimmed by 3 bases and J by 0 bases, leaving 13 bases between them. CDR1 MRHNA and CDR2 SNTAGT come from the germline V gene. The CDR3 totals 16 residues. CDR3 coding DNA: TGTGCCAGCAGTGAAAGCGGTTCTAGAAGCACAGATACGCAGTATTTT. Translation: CASSESGSRSTDTQYF.

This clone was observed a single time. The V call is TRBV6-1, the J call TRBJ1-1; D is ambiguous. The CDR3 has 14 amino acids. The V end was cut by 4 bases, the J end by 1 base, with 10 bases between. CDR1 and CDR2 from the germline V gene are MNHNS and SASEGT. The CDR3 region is CASSGRTRNTEAFF. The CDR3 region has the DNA TGTGCCAGCAGTGGGCGGACGAGGAACACTGAAGCTTTCTTT.

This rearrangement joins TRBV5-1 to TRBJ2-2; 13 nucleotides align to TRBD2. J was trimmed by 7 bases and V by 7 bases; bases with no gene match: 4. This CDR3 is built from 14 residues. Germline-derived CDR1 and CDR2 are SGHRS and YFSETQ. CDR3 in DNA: TGCGCCAGCCGTAGACTAGCGGGAGGCGGGGAGCTGTTTTTT. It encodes CASRRLAGGGELFF. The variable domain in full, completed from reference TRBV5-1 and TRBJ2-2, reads KAGVTQTPRYLIKTRGQQVTLSCSPISGHRSVSWYQQTPGQGLQFLFEYFSETQRNKGNFPGRFSGRQFSNSRSEMNVSTLELGDSALYLCASRRLAGGGELFFGEGSRLTVL.

For the CDR3, the DNA is TGTGCCACCAGCAGAGGTAGCGGGAGACACAATGAGCAGTTCTTC. It translates to CATSRGSGRHNEQFF. V gene TRBV15 combines with J gene TRBJ2-1, with TRBD2 matching 9 bases. The CDR3 contains 15 residues. Germline CDR1 is LNHNV and CDR2 is YYDKDF (reference sequence). V gave up 1 base and J gave up 5 bases; unmatched junction bases: 3.

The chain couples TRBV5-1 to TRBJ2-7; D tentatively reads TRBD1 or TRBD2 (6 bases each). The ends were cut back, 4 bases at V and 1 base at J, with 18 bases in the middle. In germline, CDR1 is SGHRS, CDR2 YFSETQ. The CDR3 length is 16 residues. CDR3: CASSPSPGAGSYEQYF. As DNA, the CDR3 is TGCGCCAGCAGCCCATCACCGGGGGCGGGGTCCTACGAGCAGTACTTC.

The CDR3 DNA reads TGTGCCAGCAGTCAAGACAGGGGCTTCTACAATGAGCAGTTCTTC. This translates into CASSQDRGFYNEQFF. The V call is TRBV6-6, the J call TRBJ2-1, with TRBD1 matching 8 bases. V was clipped by 5 bases and J by 3 bases; unmatched bases: 6. The germline CDR1 and CDR2 sequences are MNHNY and SVGAGI (reference sequence). This CDR3 is 15 amino acids long.

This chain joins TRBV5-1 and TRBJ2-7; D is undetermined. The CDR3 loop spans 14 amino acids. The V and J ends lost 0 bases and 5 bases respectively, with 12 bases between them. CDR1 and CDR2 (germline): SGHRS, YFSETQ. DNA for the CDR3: TGCGCCAGCAGCTTGGGTAGGGTCGGCAACGAGCAGTACTTC. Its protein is CASSLGRVGNEQYF.

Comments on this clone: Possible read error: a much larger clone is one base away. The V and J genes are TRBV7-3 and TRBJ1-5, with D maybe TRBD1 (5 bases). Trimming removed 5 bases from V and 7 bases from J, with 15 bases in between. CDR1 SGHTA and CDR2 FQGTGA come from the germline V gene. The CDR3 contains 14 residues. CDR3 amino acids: CASSLEVRDQPQHF. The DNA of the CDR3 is TGTGCCAGCAGCCTAGAGGTCAGGGACCAGCCCCAGCATTTT.

The CDR3 is CASSLGEGQLMNTEAFF. The CDR3 DNA is TGTGCCAGCAGCCTCGGAGAGGGACAGCTCATGAACACTGAAGCTTTCTTT. The chain combines TRBV13 with TRBJ1-1; 7 bases map to TRBD1. With V trimmed by 5 bases and J by 0 bases, 12 bases remained unmatched. Per the germline V gene, CDR1 is PRHDT and CDR2 is FYEKMQ (reference sequence). The CDR3 runs 17 residues.

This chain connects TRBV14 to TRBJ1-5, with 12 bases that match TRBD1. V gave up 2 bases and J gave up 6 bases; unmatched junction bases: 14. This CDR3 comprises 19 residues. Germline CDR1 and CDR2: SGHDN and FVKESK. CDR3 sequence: CASSQPRDAGQGAGQPQHF. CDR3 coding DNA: TGTGCCAGCAGCCAACCCCGCGACGCGGGACAGGGGGCTGGTCAGCCCCAGCATTTT.